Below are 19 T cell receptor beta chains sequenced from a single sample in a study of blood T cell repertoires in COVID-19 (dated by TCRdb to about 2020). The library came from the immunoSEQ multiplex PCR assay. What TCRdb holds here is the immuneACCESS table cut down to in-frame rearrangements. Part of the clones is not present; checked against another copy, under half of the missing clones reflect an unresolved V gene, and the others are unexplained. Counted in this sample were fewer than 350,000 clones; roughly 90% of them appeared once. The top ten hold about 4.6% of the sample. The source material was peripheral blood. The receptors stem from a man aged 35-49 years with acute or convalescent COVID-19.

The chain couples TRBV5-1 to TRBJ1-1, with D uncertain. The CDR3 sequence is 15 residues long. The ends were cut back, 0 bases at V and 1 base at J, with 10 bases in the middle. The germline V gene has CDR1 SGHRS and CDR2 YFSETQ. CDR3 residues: CASSLEGVWNTEAFF. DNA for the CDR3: TGCGCCAGCAGCTTGGAGGGAGTCTGGAACACTGAAGCTTTCTTT.

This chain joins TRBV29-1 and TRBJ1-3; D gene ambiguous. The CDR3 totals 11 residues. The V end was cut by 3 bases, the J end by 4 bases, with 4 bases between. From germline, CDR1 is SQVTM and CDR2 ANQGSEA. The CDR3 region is CSVDRGNTIYF. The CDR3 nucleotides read TGCAGCGTTGACAGGGGAAACACCATATATTTT.

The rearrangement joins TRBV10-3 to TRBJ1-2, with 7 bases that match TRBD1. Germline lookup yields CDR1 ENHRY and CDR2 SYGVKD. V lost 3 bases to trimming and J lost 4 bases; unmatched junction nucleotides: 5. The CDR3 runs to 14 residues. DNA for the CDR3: TGTGCCATCAGTGAAACCGGGACAGCCTATGGCTACACCTTC. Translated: CAISETGTAYGYTF.

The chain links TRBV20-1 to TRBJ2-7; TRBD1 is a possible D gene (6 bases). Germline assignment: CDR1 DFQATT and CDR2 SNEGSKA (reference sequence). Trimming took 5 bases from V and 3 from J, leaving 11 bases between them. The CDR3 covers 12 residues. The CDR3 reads CSAGDRNYEQYF. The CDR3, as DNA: TGCAGTGCTGGTGACAGGAACTACGAGCAGTACTTC.

The CDR3 coding sequence is TGTGCCAGCAGTTTATCTTCGGACAGGGTCTACGAGCAGTACTTC. Amino acids: CASSLSSDRVYEQYF. The chain employs TRBV27 and TRBJ2-7, with 8 bases lining up with TRBD1. Germline V gene lookup returns CDR1 MNHEY and CDR2 SMNVEV (reference sequence). V trimming: 0 bases; J trimming: 3 bases; junction bases outside the gene matches: 4. The CDR3 spans 15 residues.

This CDR3 is CATRQGGRLSANYGYTF. CDR3 coding DNA: TGTGCCACCAGACAGGGGGGTCGCCTTTCGGCTAACTATGGCTACACCTTC. The J gene is TRBJ1-2, the V gene TRBV19; TRBD1 agrees at 9 bases. The V segment lost 10 bases and the J segment 0 bases; nucleotides outside the gene matches: 15. The germline V gene has CDR1 LNHDA and CDR2 SQIVND (reference sequence). This CDR3 has 17 residues.

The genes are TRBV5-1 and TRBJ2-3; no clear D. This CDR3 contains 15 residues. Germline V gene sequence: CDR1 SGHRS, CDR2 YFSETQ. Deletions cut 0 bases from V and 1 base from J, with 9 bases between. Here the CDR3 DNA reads TGCGCCAGCAGCTTGGGTGGGCTTGGCACAGATACGCAGTATTTT. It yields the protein CASSLGGLGTDTQYF.

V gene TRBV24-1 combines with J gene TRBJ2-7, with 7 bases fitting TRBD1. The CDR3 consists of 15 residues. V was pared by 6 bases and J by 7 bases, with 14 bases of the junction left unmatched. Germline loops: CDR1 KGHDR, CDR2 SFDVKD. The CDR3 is CATSNSGTAGEEQYF. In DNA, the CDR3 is TGTGCCACCAGTAACTCCGGGACAGCCGGAGAGGAGCAGTACTTC.

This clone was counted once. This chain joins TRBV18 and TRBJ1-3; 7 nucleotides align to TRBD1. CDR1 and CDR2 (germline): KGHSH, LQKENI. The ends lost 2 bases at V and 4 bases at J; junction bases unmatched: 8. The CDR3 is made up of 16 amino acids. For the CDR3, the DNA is TGTGCCAGCTCACCAGGGCCGACAGGGAGCGGAAACACCATATATTTT. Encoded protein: CASSPGPTGSGNTIYF. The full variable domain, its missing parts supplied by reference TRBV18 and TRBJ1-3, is NAGVMQNPRHLVRRRGQEARLRCSPMKGHSHVYWYRQLPEEGLKFMVYLQKENIIDESGMPKERFSAEFPKEGPSILRIQQVVRGDSAAYFCASSPGPTGSGNTIYFGEGSWLTVV.

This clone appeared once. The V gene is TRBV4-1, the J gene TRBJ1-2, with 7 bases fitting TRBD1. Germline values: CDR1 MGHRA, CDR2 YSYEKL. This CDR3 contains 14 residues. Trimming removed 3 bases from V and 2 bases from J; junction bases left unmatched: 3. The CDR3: CASSQTGLNYGYTF. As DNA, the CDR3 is TGCGCCAGCAGCCAGACAGGGTTGAACTATGGCTACACCTTC.

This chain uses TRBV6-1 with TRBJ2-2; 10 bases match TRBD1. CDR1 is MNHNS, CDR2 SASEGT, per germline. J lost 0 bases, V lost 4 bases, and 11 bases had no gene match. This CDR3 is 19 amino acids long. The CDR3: CASSARQGASFTNTGELFF. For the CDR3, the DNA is TGTGCCAGCAGTGCACGACAGGGGGCCTCCTTTACGAACACCGGGGAGCTGTTTTTT.

DNA for the CDR3: TGTGCCAGCAGTTACCGGGACAATCCCTACGAGCAGTACTTC. Translation gives CASSYRDNPYEQYF. The chain links TRBV6-6 to TRBJ2-7, with D perhaps matching TRBD1 (6 bases). This CDR3 region has 14 residues. Germline CDR1 MNHNY, CDR2 SVGAGI (reference sequence). V was trimmed by 2 bases and J by 2 bases, leaving 10 bases between them.

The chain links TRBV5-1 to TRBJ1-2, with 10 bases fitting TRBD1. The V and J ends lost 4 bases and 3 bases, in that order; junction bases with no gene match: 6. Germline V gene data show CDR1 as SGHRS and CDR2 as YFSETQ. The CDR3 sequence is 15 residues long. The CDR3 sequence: CASSAPGTGDYGYTF. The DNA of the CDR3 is TGCGCCAGCAGCGCCCCCGGGACAGGGGACTATGGCTACACCTTC.

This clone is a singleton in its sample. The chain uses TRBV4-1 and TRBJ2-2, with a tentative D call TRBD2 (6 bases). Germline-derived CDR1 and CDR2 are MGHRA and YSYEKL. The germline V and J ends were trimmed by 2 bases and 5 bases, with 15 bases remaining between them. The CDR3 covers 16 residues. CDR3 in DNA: TGCGCCAGCAGCCAACCATTACGGGGGACGACCGGGGAGCTGTTTTTT. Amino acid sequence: CASSQPLRGTTGELFF.

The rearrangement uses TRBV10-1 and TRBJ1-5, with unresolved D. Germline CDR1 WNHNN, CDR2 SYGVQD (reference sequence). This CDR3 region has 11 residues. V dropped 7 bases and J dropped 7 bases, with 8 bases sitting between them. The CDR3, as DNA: TGCGCCAGCACCCCGTTACAGCCCCAGCATTTT. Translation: CASTPLQPQHF.

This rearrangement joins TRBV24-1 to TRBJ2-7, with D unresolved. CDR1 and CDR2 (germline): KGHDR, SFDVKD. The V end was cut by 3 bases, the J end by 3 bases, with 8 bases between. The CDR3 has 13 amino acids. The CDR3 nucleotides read TGTGCCACCAGTGATACGAACAGCTACGAGCAGTACTTC. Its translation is CATSDTNSYEQYF.

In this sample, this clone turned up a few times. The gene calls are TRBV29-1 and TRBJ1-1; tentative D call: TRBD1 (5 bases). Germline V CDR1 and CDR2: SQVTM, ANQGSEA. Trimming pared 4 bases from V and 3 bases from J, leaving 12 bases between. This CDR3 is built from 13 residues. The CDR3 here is CSVGGGLYTEAFF. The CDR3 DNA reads TGCAGCGTTGGGGGGGGTTTGTACACTGAAGCTTTCTTT.

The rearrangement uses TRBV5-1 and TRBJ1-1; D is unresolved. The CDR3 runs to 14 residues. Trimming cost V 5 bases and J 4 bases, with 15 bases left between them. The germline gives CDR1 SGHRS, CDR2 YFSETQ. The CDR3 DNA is TGCGCCAGCAGTTCCCATCCCGCTACCACTGAAGCTTTCTTT. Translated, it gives CASSSHPATTEAFF.

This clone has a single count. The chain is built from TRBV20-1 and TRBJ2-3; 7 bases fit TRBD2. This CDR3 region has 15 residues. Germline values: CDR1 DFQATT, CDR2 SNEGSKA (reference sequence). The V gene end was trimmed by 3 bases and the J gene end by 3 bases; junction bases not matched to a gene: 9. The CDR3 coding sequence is TGCAGTGCTAGTGCGGGGGAAGGAGTTACAGATACGCAGTATTTT. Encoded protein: CSASAGEGVTDTQYF.